This TCR beta chain is drawn from a study of blood T cell repertoires in COVID-19. Study-wide context: The analysed material was cDNA or gDNA that came from T cells, B-cell-depleted T cells, or PBMCs.

The CDR3 extends over 15 amino acids. Trimming shortened V by 5 bases and J by 3 bases, and 14 bases separated the two germline ends. The germline V gene has CDR1 SEHNR and CDR2 FQNEAQ (reference sequence). Per the authors' pipeline: The authors estimated nucleated cell counts from reference gene primer amplification. Libraries were prepared by immunoSEQ multiplex PCR; TCRdb keeps only in-frame clonotypes and omits some of them. Clone size and V and J calls were adopted from that table, with D and trimming inferred from the DNA. The table records about 220,000 clones, 70% to 90% of them present only once.

Sequencing was done on a sample of peripheral blood. This chain joins TRBV7-9 and TRBJ2-1; D possibly corresponds to TRBD1 (6 bases). The sequence was obtained from a man over 45 who had recovered from COVID-19. The CDR3 sequence: CASSLGTSVYNEQFF. The CDR3 bases are TGTGCCAGCAGCCTCGGGACATCCGTCTACAATGAGCAGTTCTTC.